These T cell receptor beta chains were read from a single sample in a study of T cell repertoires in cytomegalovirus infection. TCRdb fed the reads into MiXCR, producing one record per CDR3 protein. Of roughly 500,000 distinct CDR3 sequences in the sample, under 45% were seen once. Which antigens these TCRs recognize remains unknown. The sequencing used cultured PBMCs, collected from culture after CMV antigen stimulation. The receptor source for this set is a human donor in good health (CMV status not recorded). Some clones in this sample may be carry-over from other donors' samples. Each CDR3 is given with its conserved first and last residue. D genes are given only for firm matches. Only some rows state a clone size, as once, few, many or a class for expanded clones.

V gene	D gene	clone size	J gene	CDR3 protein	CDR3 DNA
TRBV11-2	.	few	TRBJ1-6	CASSFSSSLDSPLHF	TGTGCCAGCAGCTTTTCTTCCAGCTTAGATTCACCCCTCCACTTT
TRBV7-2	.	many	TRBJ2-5	CASSFPAETQYF	TGTGCCAGCAGCTTCCCAGCGGAGACCCAGTACTTC
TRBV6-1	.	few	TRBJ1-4	CASSWEWTEKLFF	TGTGCCAGCAGCTGGGAGTGGACGGAAAAACTGTTTTTT
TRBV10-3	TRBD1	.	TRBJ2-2	CAISEWDRAWDTGELFF	TGTGCCATCAGTGAGTGGGACAGGGCTTGGGACACCGGGGAGCTGTTTTTT
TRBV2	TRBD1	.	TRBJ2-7	CATSGDRVYEQYF	TGTGCCACTTCGGGGGACAGGGTTTACGAGCAGTACTTC
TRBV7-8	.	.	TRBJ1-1	CASSLARAQGTEAFF	TGTGCCAGCAGCTTAGCGAGGGCTCAGGGCACTGAAGCTTTCTTT
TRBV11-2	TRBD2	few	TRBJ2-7	CASSRSLVAGGTYEQYF	TGTGCCAGCAGCCGATCACTGGTAGCGGGAGGGACCTACGAGCAGTACTTC
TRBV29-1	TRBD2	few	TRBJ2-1	CSVETSGRWTQFEQFF	TGCAGCGTTGAGACTAGCGGGAGATGGACACAATTTGAGCAGTTCTTC
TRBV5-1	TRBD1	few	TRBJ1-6	CASSSRDRRSSYNSPLHF	TGCGCCAGCAGCTCCCGGGACAGGAGGAGCTCCTATAATTCACCCCTCCACTTT
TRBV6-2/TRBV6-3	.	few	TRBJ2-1	CASSYLLGRPSLEQFF	TGTGCCAGCAGTTACTTACTAGGGCGACCGTCACTTGAGCAGTTCTTC
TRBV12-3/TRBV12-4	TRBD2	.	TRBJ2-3	CASTLILGLAGADTQYF	TGTGCCAGCACCTTAATACTGGGACTAGCGGGTGCAGATACGCAGTATTTT
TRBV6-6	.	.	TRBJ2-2	CASSYLVGADTGELFF	TGTGCCAGCAGTTACCTCGTGGGGGCTGACACCGGGGAGCTGTTTTTT
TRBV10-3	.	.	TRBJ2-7	CAISQGELYEQYF	TGTGCCATCAGTCAGGGAGAACTTTACGAGCAGTACTTC
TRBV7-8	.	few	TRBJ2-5	CASSLGRTEDLQETQYF	TGTGCCAGCAGCTTAGGGAGGACGGAGGACCTACAAGAGACCCAGTACTTC
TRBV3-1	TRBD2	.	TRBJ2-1	CASSQRLAGSNEQFF	TGTGCCAGCAGCCAAAGGCTAGCGGGGAGTAATGAGCAGTTCTTC
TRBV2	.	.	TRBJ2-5	CASGGYGETQYF	TGTGCCAGCGGGGGGTACGGGGAGACCCAGTACTTC
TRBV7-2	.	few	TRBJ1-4	CASSLAVNEKLFF	TGTGCCAGCAGCTTAGCTGTTAATGAAAAACTGTTTTTT
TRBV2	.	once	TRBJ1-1	CASSEWWQGSGNTEAFF	TGTGCCAGCAGTGAATGGTGGCAGGGCTCGGGGAACACTGAAGCTTTCTTT
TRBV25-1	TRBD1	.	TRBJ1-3	CASSEYRQGSGNTIYF	TGTGCCAGCAGTGAATACCGACAGGGCTCTGGAAACACCATATATTTT
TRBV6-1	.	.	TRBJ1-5	CASSANTGSQPQHF	TGTGCCAGCAGTGCAAACACGGGGAGCCAGCCCCAGCATTTT
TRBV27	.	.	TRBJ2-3	CARRKGLTDTQYF	TGTGCCAGAAGGAAAGGCCTCACAGATACGCAGTATTTT
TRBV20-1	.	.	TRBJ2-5	CSARDLWRETQYF	TGCAGTGCTAGAGACTTGTGGCGGGAGACCCAGTACTTC
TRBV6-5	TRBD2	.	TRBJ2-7	CASTPFGGSLSEQYF	TGTGCCAGCACCCCCTTCGGCGGGAGCTTATCCGAGCAGTACTTC
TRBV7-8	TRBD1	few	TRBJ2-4	CASSLTGGSGIQYF	TGTGCCAGCAGCTTGACAGGGGGCTCAGGCATTCAGTACTTC
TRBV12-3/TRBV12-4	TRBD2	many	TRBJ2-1	CASSLNSGGDNEQFF	TGTGCCAGCAGTTTGAATAGCGGGGGCGACAATGAGCAGTTCTTC
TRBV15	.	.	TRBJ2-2	CATSRDQVGGTGELFF	TGTGCCACCAGCAGAGATCAGGTCGGCGGTACCGGGGAGCTGTTTTTT
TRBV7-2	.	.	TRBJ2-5	CASSPETGWDQETQYF	TGTGCCAGCAGCCCAGAGACAGGCTGGGACCAAGAGACCCAGTACTTC
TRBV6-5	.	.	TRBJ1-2	CASSTGGADYGYTF	TGTGCCAGCAGTACAGGTGGAGCGGACTATGGCTACACCTTC
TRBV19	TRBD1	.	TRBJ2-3	CASSIFQGADTQYF	TGTGCCAGTAGTATCTTCCAGGGGGCGGATACGCAGTATTTT
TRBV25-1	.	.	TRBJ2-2	CASGTIVKLFF	TGTGCCAGCGGGACAATAGTGAAGCTGTTTTTT
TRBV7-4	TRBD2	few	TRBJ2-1	CASSRGSGGALREQFF	TGTGCCAGCAGCAGAGGTAGCGGGGGGGCCTTACGCGAGCAGTTCTTC
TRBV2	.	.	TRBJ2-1	CASSAVDGEAGEQFF	TGTGCCAGCAGCGCCGTGGACGGAGAAGCGGGTGAGCAGTTCTTC
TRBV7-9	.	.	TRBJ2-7	CASSLDRSRGSYEQYF	TGTGCCAGCAGCTTAGACCGATCCCGGGGAAGCTACGAGCAGTACTTC
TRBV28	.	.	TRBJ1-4	CASRSLLFTTEIFRVDNEKLFF	TGTGCCAGCCGTTCTCTGTTGTTCACGACAGAGATATTTCGGGTCGATAATGAAAAACTGTTTTTT
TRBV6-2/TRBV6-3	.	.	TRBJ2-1	CASTQRAWEGGPSEQFF	TGTGCCAGCACCCAGCGGGCGTGGGAGGGGGGGCCAAGTGAGCAGTTCTTC
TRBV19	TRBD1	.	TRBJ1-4	CASSAPGGEKLFF	TGTGCCAGTAGTGCCCCAGGGGGTGAAAAACTGTTTTTT
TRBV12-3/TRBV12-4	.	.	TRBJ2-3	CASKSQGFGRDTQYF	TGTGCCAGCAAGTCACAGGGATTTGGTAGGGATACGCAGTATTTT
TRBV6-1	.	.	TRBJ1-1	CASRELNTEAFF	TGTGCCAGCAGAGAGTTGAACACTGAAGCTTTCTTT
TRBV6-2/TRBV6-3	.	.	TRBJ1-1	CASSSRLIGTRAFF	TGTGCCAGCAGTTCACGATTAATAGGGACTCGAGCTTTCTTT
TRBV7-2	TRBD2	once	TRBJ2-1	CASSLRAGGNYNEQFF	TGTGCCAGCAGCTTAAGGGCGGGGGGTAACTACAATGAGCAGTTCTTC
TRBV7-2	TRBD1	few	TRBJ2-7	CASSFAGTGVYEQYF	TGTGCCAGCAGCTTTGCCGGGACAGGGGTGTACGAGCAGTACTTC
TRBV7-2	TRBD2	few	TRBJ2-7	CASSFSGMSEQYF	TGTGCCAGCAGCTTTAGCGGGATGAGTGAGCAGTACTTC
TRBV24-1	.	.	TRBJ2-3	CATSDPQGSSTDTQYF	TGTGCCACCAGTGACCCACAGGGTTCTTCCACAGATACGCAGTATTTT
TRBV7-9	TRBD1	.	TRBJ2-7	CATSEAGQGYEQYF	TGTGCCACTTCCGAGGCGGGACAGGGCTACGAGCAGTACTTC
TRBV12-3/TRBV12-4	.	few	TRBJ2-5	CASSLEVTETQYF	TGTGCCAGCAGTTTAGAGGTGACGGAGACCCAGTACTTC
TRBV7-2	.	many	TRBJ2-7	CASSPLGGSYEQYF	TGTGCCAGCAGCCCCCTCGGAGGGTCCTACGAGCAGTACTTC
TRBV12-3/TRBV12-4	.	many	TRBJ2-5	CASSLTRQETQYF	TGTGCCAGCAGTTTAACTAGGCAAGAGACCCAGTACTTC
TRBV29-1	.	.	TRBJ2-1	CSADRYLSNEQFF	TGCAGCGCCGACAGGTACCTCTCTAATGAGCAGTTCTTC
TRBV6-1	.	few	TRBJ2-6	CASSEKFWALHSGANVLTF	TGTGCCAGCAGTGAAAAGTTTTGGGCTCTGCACTCTGGGGCCAACGTCCTGACTTTC
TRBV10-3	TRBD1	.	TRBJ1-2	CAISEGTGRMRGYTF	TGTGCCATCAGTGAAGGGACAGGGAGGATGAGGGGCTACACCTTC
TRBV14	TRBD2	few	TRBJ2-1	CASSRAGDAYNEQFF	TGTGCCAGCAGCCGAGCGGGAGACGCCTACAATGAGCAGTTCTTC
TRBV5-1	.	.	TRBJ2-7	CASSPRDTNYEQYF	TGCGCCAGCAGCCCGAGGGACACTAACTACGAGCAGTACTTC
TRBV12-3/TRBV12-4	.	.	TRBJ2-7	CASSTFSAIPAAFSYEQYF	TGTGCCAGCAGTACCTTTTCGGCAATACCTGCAGCCTTCTCCTACGAGCAGTACTTC
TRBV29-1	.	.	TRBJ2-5	CSVVVGETQYF	TGCAGCGTGGTAGTCGGCGAGACCCAGTACTTC
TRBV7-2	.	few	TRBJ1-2	CASSLANRAETYYGYTF	TGTGCCAGCAGCTTAGCGAACCGGGCGGAAACTTACTATGGCTACACCTTC
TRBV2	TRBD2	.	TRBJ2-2	CASSENLAGDTGELFF	TGTGCCAGCAGTGAAAACCTAGCGGGGGACACCGGGGAGCTGTTTTTT
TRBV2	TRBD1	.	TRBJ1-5	CASSPPLSRDRFHQPQHF	TGTGCCAGCAGTCCCCCCTTAAGCCGGGACAGGTTTCATCAGCCCCAGCATTTT